This T cell receptor beta chain was observed in a study of cytomegalovirus exposure and HLA in healthy donors. CDR3 length: 15 amino acids. Trimming took 5 bases from V and 2 from J; bases not matched to a gene: 8. The V gene's germline CDR1 is MGHRA and CDR2 YSYEKL. The PCR contained 60 Vbeta and 13 Jbeta primers. Here immunoSEQ multiplex PCR was the method, and the copy in TCRdb shows in-frame clones only, minus some. The sample lists some 190,000 clones, 78% occurring once. Nominal health characterized the donors when sampled, though unrecorded immune exposures were likely. This chain connects TRBV4-1 to TRBJ2-7, with TRBD1 identical over 8 bases. The clonotype was recovered from a female donor in good health and CMV-seronegative. Sample: PBMCs. The CDR3 DNA sequence: TGCGCCAGCAGCGCCTCGGGACAGGCGGCCTACGAGCAGTACTTC. This gives the protein CASSASGQAAYEQYF.